This TCR beta chain was found in a study of shared clonotypes between healthy human individuals. Study details: Per-donor plates numbered three CD4 naive, three CD4 memory, two CD8 naive and one CD8 memory. Overall study results and limits: Around 5.4% of naive CD4 clonotypes were common to several donors.

V was trimmed by 6 bases and J by 0 bases, leaving 10 bases between them. In germline, CDR1 is WNHNN, CDR2 SYGVQD (reference sequence). This CDR3 is 14 amino acids long. The protocol was immunoSEQ multiplex PCR, while the TCRdb copy is restricted to in-frame clones and leaves out a portion. The sample carries some 2,400,000 clones, nearly 97% recorded once. As for this clone: Its antigen is not known.

Sequenced: naive CD4+ T cells sorted from blood. Indicated subset: CD45RA+ positively selected. The chain employs TRBV10-1 and TRBJ2-3; maybe TRBD1 (6 bases). This TCR was sampled from a young man in good health. CDR3 sequence reads: CASSTGFSTDTQYF. The CDR3 DNA follows: TGCGCCAGCAGCACAGGGTTTAGCACAGATACGCAGTATTTT.